The sequence of this TCR beta chain was determined in a study of blood T cell repertoires in COVID-19. Study background: Sample material is recorded as cDNA or gDNA derived from T cells, B-cell-depleted T cells, or PBMCs.

Authors' analysis steps: Reference gene primer amplification yielded estimated nucleated cell counts. Assay: immunoSEQ multiplex PCR; the TCRdb copy retains only in-frame clones and omits some. That table is the source of V, J and clone size, and D and trimming were worked out from the DNA. The sample holds around 18,000 clones, 80% to 90% seen once. V trimming: 6 bases; J trimming: 3 bases; junction bases outside the gene matches: 7. In germline, CDR1 is MNHEY, CDR2 SVGAGI. The CDR3 covers 15 residues. Sequencing input: peripheral blood. The chain has TRBV6-5 and TRBJ2-3; 9 bases line up with TRBD2. The source of this sequence is a man in his sixties with active COVID-19. DNA of the CDR3: TGTGCCAGCAGCCATAGCGGGAGATTAACAGATACGCAGTATTTT. As protein: CASSHSGRLTDTQYF.